This T cell receptor (beta chain) was captured by sequencing in a study of shared clonotypes between healthy human individuals. General study findings and limits: Several donors held about 4.5% of naive CD4 clonotypes in common.

This clone was seen just once. What it binds is unknown. Other DNA sequences of this sample code for an identical CDR3. The ends lost 2 bases at V and 4 bases at J; junction bases unmatched: 2. Germline V gene sequence: CDR1 MNHEY, CDR2 SVGAGI. This CDR3 is built from 14 residues. Libraries were prepared by immunoSEQ multiplex PCR; TCRdb keeps only in-frame clonotypes and omits some of them. This sample has 2 million to 3 million clones, with more than 90% found just once. The clonotype was recovered from a man younger than 30 in good health. The sequenced sample consisted of naive CD4+ T cells sorted from blood. As to subset: CD45RA+ positively selected. J is TRBJ1-2 and V is TRBV6-5; 9 bases line up with TRBD1. The DNA of the CDR3 is TGTGCCAGCAGTTACAGGACAGGGGTCTATGGCTACACCTTC. Encoded protein: CASSYRTGVYGYTF.